This TCR beta chain comes out of a study of shared clonotypes between healthy human individuals. J lost 13 bases, V lost 10 bases, and 14 bases had no gene match. This CDR3 spans 13 amino acids. Germline V lookup: CDR1 MNHNS, CDR2 SASEGT. This clone is a singleton in its sample. What it recognizes is unknown. Overall study findings and caveats: Naive subsets typically showed greater estimated richness than memory subsets.

Some clones are missing from TCRdb's copy, which holds only in-frame ones; the method was immunoSEQ multiplex PCR. The sample consists of roughly 380,000 clones, about 96% of them appearing once. The sequenced material came from memory CD8+ T cells sorted from blood. Stated subset: CD45RO+ cells pooled with CCR7-negative TemRA cells. This TCR derives from a man aged 25 to 45 in good health. This rearrangement joins TRBV6-1 to TRBJ2-1; 9 bases agree with TRBD1. CDR3: CATKTLLQGAQFF. The CDR3, as DNA: TGTGCCACCAAAACTCTCCTACAGGGGGCTCAGTTCTTC.